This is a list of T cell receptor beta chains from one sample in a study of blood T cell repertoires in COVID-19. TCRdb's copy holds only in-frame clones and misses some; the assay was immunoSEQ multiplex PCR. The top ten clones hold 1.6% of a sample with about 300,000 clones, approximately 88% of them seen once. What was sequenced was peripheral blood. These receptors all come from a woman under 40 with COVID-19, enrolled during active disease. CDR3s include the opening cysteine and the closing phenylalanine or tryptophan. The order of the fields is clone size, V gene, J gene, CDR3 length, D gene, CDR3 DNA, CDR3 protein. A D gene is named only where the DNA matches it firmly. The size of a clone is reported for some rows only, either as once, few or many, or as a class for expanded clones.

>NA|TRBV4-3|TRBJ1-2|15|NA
TGCGCCAGCAGCCAAGATTCGACAGCTAACTATGGCTACACCTTC
CASSQDSTANYGYTF
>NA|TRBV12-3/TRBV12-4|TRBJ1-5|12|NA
TGTGCCAGCAGTCCTCAGAATCAGCCCCAGCATTTT
CASSPQNQPQHF
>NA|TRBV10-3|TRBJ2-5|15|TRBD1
TGTGCCATCAGTGGCCTCGGGACAGGGAAAGAGACCCAGTACTTC
CAISGLGTGKETQYF
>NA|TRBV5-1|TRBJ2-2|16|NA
TGCGCCAGCAGCTTGGGTCGTCGGGTTAGCACCGGGGAGCTGTTTTTT
CASSLGRRVSTGELFF
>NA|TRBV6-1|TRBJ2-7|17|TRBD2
TGTGCCAGCAGTGTCACAAGGCGGACTAGCGGAACCTACGAGCAATACTTC
CASSVTRRTSGTYEQYF
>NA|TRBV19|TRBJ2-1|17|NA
TGTGCCAGTAGTATCGTTGACCCGGGAGCTGCCTACAATGAGCAGTTCTTC
CASSIVDPGAAYNEQFF
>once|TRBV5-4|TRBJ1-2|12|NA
TGTGCCAGCAGCCGTAACAGGGATGGCTACACCTTC
CASSRNRDGYTF
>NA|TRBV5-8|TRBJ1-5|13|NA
TGTGCCAGCAAGAAGGTAGGGGGTCAGCCCCAGCATTTT
CASKKVGGQPQHF
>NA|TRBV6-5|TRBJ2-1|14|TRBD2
TGTGCCAGCAGCCGTAGCGGGGGGGCCGATGAGCAGTTCTTC
CASSRSGGADEQFF
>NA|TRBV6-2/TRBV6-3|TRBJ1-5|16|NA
TGTGCCAGCAGCTCCCTGCAGAGGTCCCAAAATCAGCCCCAGCATTTT
CASSSLQRSQNQPQHF
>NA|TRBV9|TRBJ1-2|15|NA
TGTGCCAGCAGCGTAGGTACAGGTCCCTATTATGGCTACACCTTC
CASSVGTGPYYGYTF
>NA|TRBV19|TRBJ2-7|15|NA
TGTGCCAGTAGTATAGGGGGCACAGGGTCCTACGAGCAGTACTTC
CASSIGGTGSYEQYF
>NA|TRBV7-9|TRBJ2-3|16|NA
TGTGCCAGCAGCTTAGACGGGTTAGTTAGCACAGATACGCAGTATTTT
CASSLDGLVSTDTQYF
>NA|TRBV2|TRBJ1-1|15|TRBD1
TGTGCCAGCAGTCCGGACAGGGGGTCGACCACTGAAGCTTTCTTT
CASSPDRGSTTEAFF
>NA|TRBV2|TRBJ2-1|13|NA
TGTGCCACGCTAGCGACGGTGGGGAATGAGCAGTTCTTC
CATLATVGNEQFF
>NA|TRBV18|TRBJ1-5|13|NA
TGTGCCAGCTCACAGACAGTTGATCAGCCCCAGCATTTT
CASSQTVDQPQHF
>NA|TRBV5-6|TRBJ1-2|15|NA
TGTGCCAGCAGCTTGGATGGCAGAGGGTCGGATGGCTACACCTTC
CASSLDGRGSDGYTF
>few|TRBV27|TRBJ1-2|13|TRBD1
TGTGCCAGCAGACGGGACAGGGCCTATGGCTACACCTTC
CASRRDRAYGYTF
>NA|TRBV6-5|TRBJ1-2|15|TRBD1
TGTGCCAGCAGTAGCAGACAGGGGGCGTTAGATGGCTACACCTTC
CASSSRQGALDGYTF
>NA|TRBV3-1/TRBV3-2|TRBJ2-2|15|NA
TGTGCCAGCAGCCAATGGCTGATGAACACCGGGGAGCTGTTTTTT
CASSQWLMNTGELFF
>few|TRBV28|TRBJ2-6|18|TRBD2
TGTGCCAGCAGTTCCTCCGAAGCGGGGTTCTCTGGGGCCAACGTCCTGACTTTC
CASSSSEAGFSGANVLTF
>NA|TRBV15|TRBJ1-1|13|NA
TGTGCCACCAGCAGACAGGACAGTCTTGAAGCTTTCTTT
CATSRQDSLEAFF
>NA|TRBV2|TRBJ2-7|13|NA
TGTGCCAGCAGCGGTAGGGACAACTACGAGCAGTACTTC
CASSGRDNYEQYF
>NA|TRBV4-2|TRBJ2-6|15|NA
TGTGCCAGCAGCCAAGCGGTCTCTGGGGCCAACGTCCTGACTTTC
CASSQAVSGANVLTF
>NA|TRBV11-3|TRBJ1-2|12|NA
TGTGCCAGCAGTTACCGGGGTAAGGGCTACACCTTC
CASSYRGKGYTF
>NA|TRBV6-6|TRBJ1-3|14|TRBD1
TGTGCCAGCAGTTACACACCACAGGGGGCTATCATATATTTT
CASSYTPQGAIIYF
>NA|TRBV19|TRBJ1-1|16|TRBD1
TGTGCCAGTTTTGCCACTACAGGGGTGGGAATCACTGAAGCTTTCTTT
CASFATTGVGITEAFF
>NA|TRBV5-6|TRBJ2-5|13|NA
TGTGCCAGCAGCTTGGATCCGGAAGAGACCCAGTACTTC
CASSLDPEETQYF
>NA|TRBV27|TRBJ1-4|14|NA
TGTGCCAGCAGTTTAGCGTTCACCAATGAAAAACTGTTTTTT
CASSLAFTNEKLFF
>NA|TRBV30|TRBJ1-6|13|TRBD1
TGTGCCTGGTCAGGGGGTCGGAATTCACCCCTCCACTTT
CAWSGGRNSPLHF
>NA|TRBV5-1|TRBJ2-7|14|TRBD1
TGCGCCAGCAGCTTGGGGGGGACAGGCTACGAGCAGTACTTC
CASSLGGTGYEQYF
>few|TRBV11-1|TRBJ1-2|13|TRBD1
TGTGCCAGCAGACCCCGGGACAGGCCAACCTACACCTTC
CASRPRDRPTYTF
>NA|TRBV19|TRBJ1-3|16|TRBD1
TGTGCCAGTAGCGGACAGGGAGGCCCTAAAGGAAACACCATATATTTT
CASSGQGGPKGNTIYF
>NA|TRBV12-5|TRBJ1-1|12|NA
TGTGCTAGTGGTTTCGGCAGGGCTGAAGCTTTCTTT
CASGFGRAEAFF
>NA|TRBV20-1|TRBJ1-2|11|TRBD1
TGCAGGGGACAGGGGGGATATGGCTACACCTTC
CRGQGGYGYTF
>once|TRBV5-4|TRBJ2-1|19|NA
TGTGCCAGCAGCTCACAGGGGTCCGCGGCGGAGGGGTCCTACAATGAGCAGTTCTTC
CASSSQGSAAEGSYNEQFF
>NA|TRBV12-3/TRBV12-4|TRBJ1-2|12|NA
TGTGCCAGCAGTTCCGGACAGTATGGCTACACCTTC
CASSSGQYGYTF
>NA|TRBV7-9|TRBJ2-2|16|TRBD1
TGTGCCAGCAGCTTGACTCCGGGACAGGTCACCGGGGAGCTGTTTTTT
CASSLTPGQVTGELFF
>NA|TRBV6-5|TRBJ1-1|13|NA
TGTGCCAGCAGACAGGAACGGAACACTGAAGCTTTCTTT
CASRQERNTEAFF
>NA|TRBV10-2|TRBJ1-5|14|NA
TGCGCCAGCAGCCAGGGGACGTGGGGTCAGCCCCAGCATTTT
CASSQGTWGQPQHF
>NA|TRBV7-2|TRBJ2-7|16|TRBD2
TGTGCCAGCAGCCCCCTAGGGCTAGCGGGAGGTTACGAGCAGTACTTC
CASSPLGLAGGYEQYF
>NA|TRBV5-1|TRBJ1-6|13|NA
TGCGCCAGCAGCTTGGCAGGGTACTCACCCCTCCACTTT
CASSLAGYSPLHF
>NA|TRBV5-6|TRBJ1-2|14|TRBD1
TGTGCCAGCAGCTTGGGACAGGGAAACTATGGCTACACCTTC
CASSLGQGNYGYTF
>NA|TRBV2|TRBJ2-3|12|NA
TGTGCCTCTCAGGCATTCACAGATACGCAGTATTTT
CASQAFTDTQYF
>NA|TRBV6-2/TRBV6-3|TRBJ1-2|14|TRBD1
TGTGCCAGCAGTTCCCTCGGACAGGCCTATGGCTACACCTTC
CASSSLGQAYGYTF
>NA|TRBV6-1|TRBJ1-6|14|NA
TGTGCCAGCAGTGACCCAGGGTTCCGATCACCCCTCCACTTT
CASSDPGFRSPLHF
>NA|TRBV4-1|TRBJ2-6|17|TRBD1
TGCGCCAGCAGTCCTCCCACAGGGGGGACTGGGGCCAACGTCCTGACTTTC
CASSPPTGGTGANVLTF
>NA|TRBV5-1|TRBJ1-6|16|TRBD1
TGCGCCAGCAGCCCAGCCGTTACAGGGGGCGGCTCACCCCTCCACTTT
CASSPAVTGGGSPLHF
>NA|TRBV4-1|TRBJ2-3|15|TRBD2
TGCGCCAGCAGCCCCCCGGGGGGGAACACAGATACGCAGTATTTT
CASSPPGGNTDTQYF